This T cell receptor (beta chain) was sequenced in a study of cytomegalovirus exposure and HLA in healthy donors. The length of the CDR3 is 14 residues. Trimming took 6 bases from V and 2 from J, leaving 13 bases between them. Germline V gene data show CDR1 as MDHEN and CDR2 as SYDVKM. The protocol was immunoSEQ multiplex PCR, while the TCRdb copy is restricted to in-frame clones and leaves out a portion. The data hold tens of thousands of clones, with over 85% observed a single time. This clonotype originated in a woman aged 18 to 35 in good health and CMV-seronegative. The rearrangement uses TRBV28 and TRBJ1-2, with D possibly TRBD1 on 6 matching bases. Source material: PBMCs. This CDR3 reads CASRPIGQNYGYTF. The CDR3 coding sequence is TGTGCCAGCAGACCTATAGGACAGAACTATGGCTACACCTTC.